This T cell receptor beta chain was recovered during a study of blood T cells in healthy people across ages. Study-wide results and limits: Estimates of diversity drawn from one million T cells were considered underestimates. Per million T cells, TCR beta diversity dropped roughly linearly as age increased.

Note on this clonotype: No antigen is known for it.

CDR1 is MNHEY, CDR2 SVGEGT, per germline. The CDR3 is made up of 13 amino acids. Unmatched junction bases numbered 10, after V lost 5 bases and J lost 9 bases. Each donor supplied ten milliliters of peripheral blood. The use of a sample-barcoded 5' primer and a J-beta primer mix characterized a second PCR of about 7 to 12 cycles. Each cDNA molecule was tagged by a template-switch adaptor with 12 random nucleotides. TCRdb used MiXCR to reprocess the 5' RACE reads, holding one entry per CDR3 protein. The table shows around 650,000 distinct CDR3 sequences, with 40% to 45% occurring only once. The J gene is TRBJ2-7, the V gene TRBV6-2 or TRBV6-3; 7 nucleotides align to TRBD1. Sequencing used blood. The TCR was taken from a man at least 80 years old in good health. CDR3 DNA: TGTGCCAGCAGTGGCCGGGACAGAGGTCCGCAGTACTTC. Its protein product is CASSGRDRGPQYF.